This T cell receptor beta chain was documented in a study of blood T cell repertoires in COVID-19. As for the study in general: The study drew acute and convalescent COVID-19 samples from the United States, Italy and Spain.

Those enrolled in Seattle joined during active infection and were followed longitudinally afterward. Original handling: The assay estimated nucleated cells by amplifying reference gene primers. Here immunoSEQ multiplex PCR was the method, and the copy in TCRdb shows in-frame clones only, minus some. Clonal size and the V and J genes are those of that table, whereas D and trimming came from the DNA. The sample has 450,000 or so clones; about 90% are singletons. The V and J ends lost 3 bases and 7 bases respectively, with 18 bases between them. The V gene's germline CDR1 is SEHNR and CDR2 FQNEAQ (reference sequence). This CDR3 region has 16 residues.

J is TRBJ2-2 and V is TRBV7-9; a weak D match, TRBD2 (6 bases). The source is a man younger than 35 with COVID-19, enrolled during active disease. The sample taken for sequencing was peripheral blood. The CDR3 sequence: CASSFRAEGQGGELFF. CDR3 nucleotide sequence: TGTGCCAGCAGCTTTCGGGCGGAGGGCCAGGGCGGGGAGCTGTTTTTT. The variable domain in full, with the rest retrieved from reference TRBV7-9 and TRBJ2-2, is DTGVSQNPRHKITKRGQNVTFRCDPISEHNRLYWYRQTLGQGPEFLTYFQNEAQLEKSRLLSDRFSAERPKGSFSTLEIQRTEQGDSAMYLCASSFRAEGQGGELFFGEGSRLTVL.